This TCR beta chain was identified during a study of blood T cell repertoires in COVID-19. At the level of the study: From T cells, B-cell-depleted T cells, or PBMCs came the material, which was cDNA or gDNA.

This clone was observed at least ten times. Produced via immunoSEQ multiplex PCR; TCRdb's table is partial and in-frame only. The sample has more than 95,000 clones, about 80% seen once. CDR3 size: 21 residues. This clonotype was sampled from a woman aged 65 to 85 with acute or convalescent COVID-19. What was sequenced was peripheral blood. This rearrangement joins TRBV21-1 to TRBJ1-2. TRBV21-1 is listed as a pseudogene. Here the CDR3 reads CASSTPTTGGAGPSNPYGYTF. In nucleotides, the CDR3 is TGTGCCAGCAGCACGCCCACTACGGGGGGTGCGGGACCATCAAACCCCTATGGCTACACCTTC.